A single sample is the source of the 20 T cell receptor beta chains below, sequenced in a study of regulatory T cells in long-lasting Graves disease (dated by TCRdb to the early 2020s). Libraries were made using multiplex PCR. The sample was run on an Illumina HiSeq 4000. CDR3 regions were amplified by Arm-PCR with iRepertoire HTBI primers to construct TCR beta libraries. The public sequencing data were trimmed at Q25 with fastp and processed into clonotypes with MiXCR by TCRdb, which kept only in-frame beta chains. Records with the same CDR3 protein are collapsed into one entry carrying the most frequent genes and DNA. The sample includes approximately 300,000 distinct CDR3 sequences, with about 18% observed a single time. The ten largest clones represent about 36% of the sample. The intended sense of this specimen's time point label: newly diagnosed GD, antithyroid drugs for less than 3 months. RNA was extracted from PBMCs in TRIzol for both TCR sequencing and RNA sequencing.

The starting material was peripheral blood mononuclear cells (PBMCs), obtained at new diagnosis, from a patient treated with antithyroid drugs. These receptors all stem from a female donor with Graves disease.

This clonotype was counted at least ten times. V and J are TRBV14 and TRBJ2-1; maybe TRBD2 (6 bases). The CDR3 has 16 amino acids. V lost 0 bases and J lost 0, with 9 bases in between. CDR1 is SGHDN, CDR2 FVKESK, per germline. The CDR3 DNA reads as TGTGCCAGCAGCCAAGATGCGGGGAGCTCCTACAATGAGCAGTTCTTC. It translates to CASSQDAGSSYNEQFF.

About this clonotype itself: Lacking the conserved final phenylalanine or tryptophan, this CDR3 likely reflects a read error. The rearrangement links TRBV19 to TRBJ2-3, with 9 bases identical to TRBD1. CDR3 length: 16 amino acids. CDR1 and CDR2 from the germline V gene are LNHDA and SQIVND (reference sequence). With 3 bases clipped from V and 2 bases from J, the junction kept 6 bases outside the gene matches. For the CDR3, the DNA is TGTGCCAGTAGTATCCTGGGACAGGGCCCCACAGATACGCAGTATCTT. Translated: CASSILGQGPTDTQYL.

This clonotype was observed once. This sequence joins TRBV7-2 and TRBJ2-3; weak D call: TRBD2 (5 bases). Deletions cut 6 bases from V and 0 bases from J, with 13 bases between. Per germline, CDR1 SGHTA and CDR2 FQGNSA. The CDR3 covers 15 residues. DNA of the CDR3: TGTGCCAGCAGAGACTCTTCGGGGAGCACAGATACGCAGTATTTT. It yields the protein CASRDSSGSTDTQYF.

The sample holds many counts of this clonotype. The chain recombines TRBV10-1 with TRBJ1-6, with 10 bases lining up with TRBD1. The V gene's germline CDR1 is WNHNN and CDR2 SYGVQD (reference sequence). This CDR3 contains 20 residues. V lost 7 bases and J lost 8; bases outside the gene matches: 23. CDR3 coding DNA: TGCGCCAGCATTTATCTTCTCCGGGACAGGGGATCGGGTCATGATTCACCCCTCCACTTT. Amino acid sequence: CASIYLLRDRGSGHDSPLHF.

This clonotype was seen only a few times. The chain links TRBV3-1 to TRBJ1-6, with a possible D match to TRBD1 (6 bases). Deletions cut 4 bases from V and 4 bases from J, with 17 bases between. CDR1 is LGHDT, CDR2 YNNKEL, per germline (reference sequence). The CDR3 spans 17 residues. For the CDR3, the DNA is TGTGCCAGCAGCCGGGACACTTCCCTGGGGTATAATTCACCCCTCCACTTT. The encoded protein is CASSRDTSLGYNSPLHF.

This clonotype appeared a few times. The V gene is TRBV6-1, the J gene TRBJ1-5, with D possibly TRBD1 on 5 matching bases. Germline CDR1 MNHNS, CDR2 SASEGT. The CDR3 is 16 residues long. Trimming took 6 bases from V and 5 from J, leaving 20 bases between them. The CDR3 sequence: CASRRWPGLVDQPQHF. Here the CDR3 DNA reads TGTGCCAGCAGGAGGTGGCCAGGGCTAGTAGATCAGCCCCAGCATTTT.

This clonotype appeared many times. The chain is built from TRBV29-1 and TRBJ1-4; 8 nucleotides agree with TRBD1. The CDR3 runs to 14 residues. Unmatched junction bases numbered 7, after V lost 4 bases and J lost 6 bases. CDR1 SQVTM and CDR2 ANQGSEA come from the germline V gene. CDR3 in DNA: TGCAGCGTTGGTTCAGGGGGCGCATATGAAAAACTGTTTTTT. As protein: CSVGSGGAYEKLFF.

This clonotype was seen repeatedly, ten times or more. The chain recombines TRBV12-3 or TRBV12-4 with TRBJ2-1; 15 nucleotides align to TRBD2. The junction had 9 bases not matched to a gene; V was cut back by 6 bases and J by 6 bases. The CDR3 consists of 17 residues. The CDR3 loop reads CASRKPGLAGGVNEQFF. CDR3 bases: TGTGCCAGCAGAAAGCCGGGACTAGCGGGAGGTGTCAATGAGCAGTTCTTC.

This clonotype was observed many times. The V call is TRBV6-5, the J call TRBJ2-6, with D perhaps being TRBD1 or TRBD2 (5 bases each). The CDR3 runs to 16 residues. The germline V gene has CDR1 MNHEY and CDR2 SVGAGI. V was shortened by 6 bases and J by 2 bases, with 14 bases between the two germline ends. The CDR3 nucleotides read TGTGCCAGCAGCTACATCGGGGCGACTGGGGCCAACGTCCTGACTTTC. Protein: CASSYIGATGANVLTF.

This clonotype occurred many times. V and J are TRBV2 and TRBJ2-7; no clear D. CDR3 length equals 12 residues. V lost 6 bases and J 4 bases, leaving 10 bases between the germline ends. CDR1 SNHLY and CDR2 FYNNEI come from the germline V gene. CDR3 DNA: TGTGCCAGCAGGGACCTGAGGTACGAGCAGTACTTC. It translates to CASRDLRYEQYF.

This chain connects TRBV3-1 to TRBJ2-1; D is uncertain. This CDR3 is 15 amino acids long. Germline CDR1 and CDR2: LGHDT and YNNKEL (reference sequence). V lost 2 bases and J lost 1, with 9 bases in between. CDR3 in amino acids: CASSQPGESYNEQFF. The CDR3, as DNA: TGTGCCAGCAGCCAACCGGGCGAATCCTACAATGAGCAGTTCTTC.

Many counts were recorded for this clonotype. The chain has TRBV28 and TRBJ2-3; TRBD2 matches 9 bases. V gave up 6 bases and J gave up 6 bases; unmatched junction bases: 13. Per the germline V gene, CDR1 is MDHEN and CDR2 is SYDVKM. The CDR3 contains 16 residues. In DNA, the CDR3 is TGTGCCAGCAGGTCACCTGGCGGGAGGGCTGGGGATACGCAGTATTTT. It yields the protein CASRSPGGRAGDTQYF.

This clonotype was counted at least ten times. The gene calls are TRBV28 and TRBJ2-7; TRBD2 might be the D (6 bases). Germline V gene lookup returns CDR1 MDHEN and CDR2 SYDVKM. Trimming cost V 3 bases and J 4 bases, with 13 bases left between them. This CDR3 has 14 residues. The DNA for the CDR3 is TGTGCCAGCAGTTTCGTCAGCGGGCGATACGAGCAGTACTTC. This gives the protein CASSFVSGRYEQYF.

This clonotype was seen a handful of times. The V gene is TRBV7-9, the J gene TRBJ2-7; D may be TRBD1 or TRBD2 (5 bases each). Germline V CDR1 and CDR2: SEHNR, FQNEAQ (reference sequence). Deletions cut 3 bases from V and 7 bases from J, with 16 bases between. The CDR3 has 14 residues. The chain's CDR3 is CASSLGTIGGEQYF. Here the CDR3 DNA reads TGTGCCAGCAGCTTGGGGACCATTGGGGGAGAGCAGTACTTC.

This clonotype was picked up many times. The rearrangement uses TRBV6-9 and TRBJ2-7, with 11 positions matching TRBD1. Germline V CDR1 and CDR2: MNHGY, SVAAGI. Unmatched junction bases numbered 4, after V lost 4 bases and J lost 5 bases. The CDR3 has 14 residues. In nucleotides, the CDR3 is TGTGCCAGCAGTTCAGGACAGGGGGCCGACGAGCAGTACTTC. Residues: CASSSGQGADEQYF.

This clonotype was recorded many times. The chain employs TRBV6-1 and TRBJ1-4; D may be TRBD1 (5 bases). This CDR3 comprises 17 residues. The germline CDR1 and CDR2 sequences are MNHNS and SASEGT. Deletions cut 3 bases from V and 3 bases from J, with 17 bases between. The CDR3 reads CASSDRRGGIPNEKLFF. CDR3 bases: TGTGCCAGCAGTGACCGTCGCGGGGGTATACCTAATGAAAAACTGTTTTTT.

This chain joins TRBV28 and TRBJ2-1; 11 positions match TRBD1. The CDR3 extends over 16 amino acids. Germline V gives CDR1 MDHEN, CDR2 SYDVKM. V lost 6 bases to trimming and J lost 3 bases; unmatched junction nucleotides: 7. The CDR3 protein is CASSRDRGELYNEQFF. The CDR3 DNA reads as TGTGCCAGCAGCCGGGACAGGGGGGAACTCTACAATGAGCAGTTCTTC.

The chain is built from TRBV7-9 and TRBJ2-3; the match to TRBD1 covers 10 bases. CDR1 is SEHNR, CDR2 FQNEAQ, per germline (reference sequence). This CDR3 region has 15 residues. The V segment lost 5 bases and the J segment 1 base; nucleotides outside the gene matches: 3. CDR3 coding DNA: TGTGCCAGCAGCCGGGACAGGGGTGGCACAGATACGCAGTATTTT. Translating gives CASSRDRGGTDTQYF.

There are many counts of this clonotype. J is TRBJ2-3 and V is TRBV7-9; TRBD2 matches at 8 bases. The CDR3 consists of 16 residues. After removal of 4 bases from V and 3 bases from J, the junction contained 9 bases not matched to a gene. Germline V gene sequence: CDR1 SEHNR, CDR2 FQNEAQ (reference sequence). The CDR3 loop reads CASSSWTSLGTDTQYF. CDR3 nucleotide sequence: TGTGCCAGCAGCTCGTGGACTAGCTTAGGGACAGATACGCAGTATTTT.

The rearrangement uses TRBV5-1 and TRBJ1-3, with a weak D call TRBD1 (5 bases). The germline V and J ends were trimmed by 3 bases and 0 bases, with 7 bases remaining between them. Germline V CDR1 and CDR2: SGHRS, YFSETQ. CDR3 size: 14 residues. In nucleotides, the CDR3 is TGCGCCAGCAGCTGGGGGTCCTCTGGAAACACCATATATTTT. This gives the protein CASSWGSSGNTIYF.